These 23 T cell receptor beta chains were all obtained from the same sample, sequenced in a study of T-cell reconstitution after alpha-beta-depleted transplantation in children (dated by TCRdb to 2016 to 2017). The library relied on PCR. The run used an Illumina HiSeq 2500. TCR libraries were prepared with molecular barcoding, using unique molecular identifiers to normalize TCRbeta repertoire quantification. Using fastp at Q25 and MiXCR, TCRdb reprocessed the public reads and kept productive beta chains. Each entry is one CDR3 protein sequence, shown with its most common DNA and genes. Within this sample are fewer than 400,000 distinct CDR3 sequences, with roughly 25% of them counted one time only. The ten largest account for roughly 9.8% of the sample. This sample's treatment or condition label indicates: allogeneic hematopoietic cell transplantation with graft depleted of TCRalphabeta T cells and CD19 B cells.

The specimen was PBMCs, mostly from graft donor cells, collected 180 days after TCRalphabeta/CD19-depleted stem cell transplant. The origin of the receptors is a male patient between 10 and 17 years old who had a stem cell transplant for acute lymphoblastic leukemia, so the T cells may come from the graft donor.

V gene TRBV5-1 combines with J gene TRBJ2-7, with D possibly called TRBD1 or TRBD2 (6 bases each). The CDR3 is 12 residues long. CDR1 and CDR2 (germline): SGHRS, YFSETQ. V was pared by 4 bases and J by 3 bases, with 8 bases between. The CDR3, as DNA: TGCGCCAGCAGCAGGGGGGACTACGAGCAGTACTTC. This codes for CASSRGDYEQYF.

In nucleotides, the CDR3 is TGTGCTAGTGGTTTGGTACCGCGGACAGGGAGGGCCCCGTACCAAGAGACCCAGTACTTC. Amino acids: CASGLVPRTGRAPYQETQYF. The chain uses TRBV12-5 and TRBJ2-5; D possibly corresponds to TRBD1 (8 bases). The germline CDR1 and CDR2 sequences are LGHNT and FRNRAP. The CDR3 consists of 20 residues. Trimming removed 0 bases from V and 0 bases from J, with 23 bases in between. The complete variable domain, with remaining parts taken from reference TRBV12-5 and TRBJ2-5, reads DARVTQTPRHKVTEMGQEVTMRCQPILGHNTVFWYRQTMMQGLELLAYFRNRAPLDDSGMPKDRFSAEMPDATLATLKIQPSEPRDSAVYFCASGLVPRTGRAPYQETQYFGPGTRLLVL.

J is TRBJ2-1 and V is TRBV3-1, with 13 bases identical to TRBD2. V was clipped by 4 bases and J by 8 bases; unmatched bases: 11. Germline V gene sequence: CDR1 LGHDT, CDR2 YNNKEL (reference sequence). The CDR3 runs to 17 residues. The CDR3 DNA follows: TGTGCCAGCAGCCCTTACCGACTAGCGGGAGGAGTCTATGAGCAGTTCTTC. Translated: CASSPYRLAGGVYEQFF.

This clonotype was seen more than once but under ten times. The genes are TRBV27 and TRBJ2-5, with D possibly being TRBD1 or TRBD2 (6 bases each). The CDR3 runs 17 residues. Trimming took 6 bases from V and 2 from J, leaving 22 bases between them. Per the germline V gene, CDR1 is MNHEY and CDR2 is SMNVEV (reference sequence). CDR3 in amino acids: CASSLYLGGTLQETQYF. The DNA for the CDR3 is TGTGCCAGCAGCCTTTACCTAGGGGGGACTTTGCAAGAGACCCAGTACTTC.

This clonotype was detected a few times. The V call is TRBV24-1, the J call TRBJ2-7, with 9 bases aligning to TRBD2. The V segment lost 0 bases and the J segment 3 bases; nucleotides outside the gene matches: 14. Looked up from germline, CDR1 is KGHDR and CDR2 is SFDVKD. The CDR3 has 19 residues. CDR3 sequence: CATSDLRGSSGISYYEQYF. The CDR3 nucleotides read TGTGCCACCAGTGATTTGCGAGGGTCTAGCGGGATAAGTTACTACGAGCAGTACTTC.

The chain has TRBV14 and TRBJ2-1; TRBD1 or TRBD2 may be the D gene (5 bases each). CDR1 SGHDN and CDR2 FVKESK come from the germline V gene. The ends were cut back, 1 base at V and 0 bases at J, with 13 bases in the middle. CDR3 length equals 17 residues. The CDR3 loop reads CASSQGWGTSSYNEQFF. Here the CDR3 DNA reads TGTGCCAGCAGCCAAGGGTGGGGGACGAGCTCCTACAATGAGCAGTTCTTC.

About this clonotype: A read error may be the cause here, since a much bigger clone is one base away. The J gene is TRBJ2-5, the V gene TRBV12-3 or TRBV12-4, with TRBD2 identical over 7 bases. V was clipped by 10 bases and J by 5 bases; unmatched bases: 16. The length of the CDR3 is 15 residues. The CDR3 spells CANTSSSGPGETQYF. The DNA of the CDR3 is TGTGCCAACACATCCTCTAGCGGTCCGGGGGAGACCCAGTACTTC.

This clonotype was seen a few times. The chain has TRBV5-1 and TRBJ2-2; D gene uncertain. Trimming shortened V by 1 base and J by 6 bases, and 4 bases separated the two germline ends. Germline CDR1 is SGHRS and CDR2 is YFSETQ. The CDR3 totals 12 residues. CDR3 sequence reads: CASSLTSGELFF. In DNA, the CDR3 is TGCGCCAGCAGCTTGACCTCCGGGGAGCTGTTTTTT.

This clonotype was seen a single time. The chain couples TRBV13 to TRBJ2-3; TRBD2 matches 13 bases. This CDR3 is built from 16 residues. The J segment lost 5 bases and the V segment lost 5 bases, leaving 7 bases of the junction unmatched. From germline, CDR1 is PRHDT and CDR2 FYEKMQ (reference sequence). In nucleotides, the CDR3 is TGTGCCAGCAGCCCAAGGACTAGCGGGAGTTTAGATACGCAGTATTTT. Its protein is CASSPRTSGSLDTQYF.

This chain joins TRBV19 and TRBJ1-4; 9 bases line up with TRBD1. Germline V gene lookup returns CDR1 LNHDA and CDR2 SQIVND (reference sequence). The CDR3 covers 17 residues. V shed 3 bases and J 7 bases; nucleotides not matched to a gene: 12. The CDR3 sequence: CASSIGQGMRGFEKLFF. The CDR3 nucleotides are TGTGCCAGTAGTATCGGACAGGGGATGAGGGGATTTGAAAAACTGTTTTTT.

The V and J genes are TRBV11-2 and TRBJ1-2; unclear D gene. The CDR3 totals 12 residues. The V end was cut by 0 bases, the J end by 5 bases, with 4 bases between. CDR1 and CDR2 from the germline V gene are SGHAT and FQNNGV. The DNA of the CDR3 is TGTGCCAGCAGCTTAGAACAGTATGGCTACACCTTC. Translation: CASSLEQYGYTF. The full variable domain, rest sourced from reference TRBV11-2 and TRBJ1-2, is EAGVAQSPRYKIIEKRQSVAFWCNPISGHATLYWYQQILGQGPKLLIQFQNNGVVDDSQLPKDRFSAERLKGVDSTLKIQPAKLEDSAVYLCASSLEQYGYTFGSGTRLTVV.

This clonotype was seen only a few times. This sequence joins TRBV7-3 and TRBJ2-1; TRBD2 aligns across 11 bases. The V gene's germline CDR1 is SGHTA and CDR2 FQGTGA. J lost 7 bases, V lost 5 bases, and 7 bases had no gene match. There are 15 residues in the CDR3. CDR3 region: CASSTTSGTVNEQFF. CDR3 bases: TGTGCCAGCAGCACGACTAGCGGGACCGTTAATGAGCAGTTCTTC.

The chain combines TRBV29-1 with TRBJ2-4, with a possible D match to TRBD1 (5 bases). V was clipped by 0 bases and J by 1 base, with 13 bases between them. Germline values: CDR1 SQVTM, CDR2 ANQGSEA. This CDR3 is built from 16 residues. CDR3 sequence reads: CSVEEGPAGAKNIQYF. CDR3 DNA sequence: TGCAGCGTTGAAGAGGGGCCCGCTGGGGCCAAAAACATTCAGTACTTC. Full variable domain (rest looked up from reference TRBV29-1 and TRBJ2-4): SAVISQKPSRDICQRGTSLTIQCQVDSQVTMMFWYRQQPGQSLTLIATANQGSEATYESGFVIDKFPISRPNLTFSTLTVSNMSPEDSSIYLCSVEEGPAGAKNIQYFGAGTRLSVL.

This clonotype was detected only a few times. This chain joins TRBV5-1 and TRBJ2-5; the D is unclear. Looked up from germline, CDR1 is SGHRS and CDR2 is YFSETQ. V was clipped by 4 bases and J by 3 bases, with 10 bases between them. The CDR3 runs 13 residues. The CDR3, as DNA: TGCGCCAGCAGCACAGCCCCTAAAGAGACCCAGTACTTC. Translating gives CASSTAPKETQYF.

The chain recombines TRBV7-6 with TRBJ2-1, with 14 bases matching TRBD2. The CDR3 loop spans 18 amino acids. V was pared by 1 base and J by 8 bases, with 10 bases of the junction left unmatched. Germline CDR1 is SGHVS and CDR2 is FNYEAQ. The CDR3 loop reads CASSLEVPGLAGVDEQFF. The CDR3 DNA reads TGTGCCAGCAGCTTAGAGGTTCCGGGACTAGCGGGAGTGGATGAGCAGTTCTTC.

This chain links TRBV4-1 with TRBJ1-4, with D unresolved. From germline, CDR1 is MGHRA and CDR2 YSYEKL. The CDR3 is made up of 19 amino acids. Trimming left V 4 bases short and J 0 bases short, with 21 bases between. CDR3: CASSLPPMGGSATNEKLFF. CDR3 nucleotide sequence: TGCGCCAGCAGCCTCCCCCCTATGGGAGGGAGTGCAACTAATGAAAAACTGTTTTTT.

This clonotype has a handful of counts. V usage is TRBV7-2 and J usage is TRBJ1-4; no firm D call. This CDR3 contains 15 residues. Germline CDR1 reads SGHTA; CDR2 reads FQGNSA. Trimming removed 2 bases at V and 0 bases at J, with 7 bases between. CDR3 coding DNA: TGTGCCAGCAGCTTAAGGGCCGCAACTAATGAAAAACTGTTTTTT. Protein sequence: CASSLRAATNEKLFF.

The sample holds a few counts of this clonotype. The chain carries TRBV20-1 and TRBJ1-2, with TRBD1 matching over 9 bases. Germline V gene data show CDR1 as DFQATT and CDR2 as SNEGSKA (reference sequence). There are 16 residues in the CDR3. J was trimmed by 8 bases and V by 4 bases; bases with no gene match: 17. The CDR3 sequence is CSAIPGLRQGVVGYTF. CDR3 DNA sequence: TGCAGTGCTATACCCGGCCTTAGACAGGGGGTTGTAGGCTACACCTTC.

This clonotype was found many times. The genes are TRBV9 and TRBJ1-2; D is perhaps TRBD1 (5 bases). V was shortened by 4 bases and J by 5 bases, with 12 bases between the two germline ends. Germline V gene data show CDR1 as SGDLS and CDR2 as YYNGEE. The CDR3 is made up of 13 amino acids. The CDR3 protein is CASSFGTVYGYTF. The CDR3 nucleotides read TGTGCCAGCAGCTTTGGGACGGTGTATGGCTACACCTTC.

This clonotype has a handful of counts. The rearrangement links TRBV27 to TRBJ1-2; possible D gene TRBD1, 5 bases. This CDR3 is 16 amino acids long. Trimming stripped 6 bases from V and 8 bases from J, with 25 bases between. Per germline, CDR1 MNHEY and CDR2 SMNVEV (reference sequence). CDR3 in DNA: TGTGCCAGCAGCCCACCCTCAGGGTGGAGGGACGCCGGCTACACCTTC. It yields the protein CASSPPSGWRDAGYTF.

This clonotype was counted only a few times. The chain uses TRBV15 and TRBJ2-7; 9 nucleotides line up with TRBD2. There are 15 residues in the CDR3. Trimming took 1 base from V and 6 from J; bases not matched to a gene: 7. Germline V lookup: CDR1 LNHNV, CDR2 YYDKDF (reference sequence). CDR3 nucleotide sequence: TGTGCCACCAGCAGAGGCGGGACTAGCTTCATCGAGCAGTACTTC. It yields the protein CATSRGGTSFIEQYF.

Comments on this clonotype: The junction and the germline gene differ at one end; a read error may be behind it. The V call is TRBV7-6, the J call TRBJ2-3; 12 bases fit TRBD2. CDR3 length: 12 amino acids. Germline assignment: CDR1 SGHVS and CDR2 FNYEAQ. CDR3 DNA: TGTGCCAGCAGCCGCCTAGCGGGAGGGCCCAATTTT. Translation: CASSRLAGGPNF.

V usage is TRBV15 and J usage is TRBJ1-1, with a weak D call TRBD1 (5 bases). Trimming shortened V by 1 base and J by 1 base, and 10 bases separated the two germline ends. Looked up from germline, CDR1 is LNHNV and CDR2 is YYDKDF (reference sequence). This CDR3 comprises 15 residues. The CDR3 loop is CATSRVPGRNTEAFF. CDR3 coding DNA: TGTGCCACCAGCAGAGTCCCAGGGAGGAACACTGAAGCTTTCTTT. Supplemented by reference TRBV15 and TRBJ1-1, the full variable domain reads DAMVIQNPRYQVTQFGKPVTLSCSQTLNHNVMYWYQQKSSQAPKLLFHYYDKDFNNEADTPDNFQSRRPNTSFCFLDIRSPGLGDTAMYLCATSRVPGRNTEAFFGQGTRLTVV.